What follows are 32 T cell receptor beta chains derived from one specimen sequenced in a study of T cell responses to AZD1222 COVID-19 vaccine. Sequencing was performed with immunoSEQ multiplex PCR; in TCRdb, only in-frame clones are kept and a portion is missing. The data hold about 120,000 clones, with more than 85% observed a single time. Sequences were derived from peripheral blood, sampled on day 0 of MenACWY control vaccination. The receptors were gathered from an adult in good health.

DNA of the CDR3: TGTGCCAGCAGTCCACAATTCACAGATACGCAGTATTTT. It is translated as CASSPQFTDTQYF. The V gene is TRBV2, the J gene TRBJ2-3; D ambiguous. Germline assignment: CDR1 SNHLY and CDR2 FYNNEI. V shed 5 bases and J shed 2 bases, with 8 bases lying between them. The CDR3 is 13 amino acids.

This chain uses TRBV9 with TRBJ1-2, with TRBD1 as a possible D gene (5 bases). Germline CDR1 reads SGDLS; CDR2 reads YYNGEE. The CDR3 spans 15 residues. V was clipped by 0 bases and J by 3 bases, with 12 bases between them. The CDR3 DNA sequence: TGTGCCAGCAGCGTAGCTGGTGACAGTTACTATGGCTACACCTTC. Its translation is CASSVAGDSYYGYTF.

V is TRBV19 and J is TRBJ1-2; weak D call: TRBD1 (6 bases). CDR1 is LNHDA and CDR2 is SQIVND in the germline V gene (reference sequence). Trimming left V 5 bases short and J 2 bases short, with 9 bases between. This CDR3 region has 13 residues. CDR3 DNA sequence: TGTGCCAGTAGTCGCCAGGGGAACTATGGCTACACCTTC. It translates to CASSRQGNYGYTF.

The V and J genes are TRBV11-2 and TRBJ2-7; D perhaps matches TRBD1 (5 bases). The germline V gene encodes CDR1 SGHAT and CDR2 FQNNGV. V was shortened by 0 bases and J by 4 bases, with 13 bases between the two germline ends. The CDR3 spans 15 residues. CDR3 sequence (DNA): TGTGCCAGCAGCTTAGATCGGTTCCGACAGTACGAGCAGTACTTC. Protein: CASSLDRFRQYEQYF.

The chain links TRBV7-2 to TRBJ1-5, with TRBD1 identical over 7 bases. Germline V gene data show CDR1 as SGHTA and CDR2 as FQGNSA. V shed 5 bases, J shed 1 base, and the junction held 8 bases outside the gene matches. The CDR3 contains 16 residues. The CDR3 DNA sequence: TGTGCCAGCAGCCCCGAGACAGGGTTGAGCAATCAGCCCCAGCATTTT. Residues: CASSPETGLSNQPQHF.

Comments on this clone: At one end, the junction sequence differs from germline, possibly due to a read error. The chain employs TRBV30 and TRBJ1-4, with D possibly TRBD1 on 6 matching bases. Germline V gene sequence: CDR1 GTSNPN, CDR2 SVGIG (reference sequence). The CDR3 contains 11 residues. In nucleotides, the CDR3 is TGTGCCTGGGATCGAGGGGGAACCGCCGACTTT. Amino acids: CAWDRGGTADF.

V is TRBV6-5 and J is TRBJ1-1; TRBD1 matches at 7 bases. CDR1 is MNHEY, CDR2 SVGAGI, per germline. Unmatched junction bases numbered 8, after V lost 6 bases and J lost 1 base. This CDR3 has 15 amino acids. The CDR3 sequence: CASSPIRQGNTEAFF. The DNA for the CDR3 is TGTGCCAGCAGCCCCATTAGACAGGGGAACACTGAAGCTTTCTTT.

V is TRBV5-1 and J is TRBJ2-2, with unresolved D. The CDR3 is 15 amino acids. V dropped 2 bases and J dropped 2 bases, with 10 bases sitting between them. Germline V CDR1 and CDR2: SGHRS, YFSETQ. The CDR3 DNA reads TGCGCCAGCAGCTTTCTATCCTTTAACACCGGGGAGCTGTTTTTT. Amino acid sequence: CASSFLSFNTGELFF.

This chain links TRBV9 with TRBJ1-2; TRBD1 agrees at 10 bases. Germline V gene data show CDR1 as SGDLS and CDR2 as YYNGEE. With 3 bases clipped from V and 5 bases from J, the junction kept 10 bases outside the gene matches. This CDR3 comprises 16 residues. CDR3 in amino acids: CASSAFNRDRGYGYTF. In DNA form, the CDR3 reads TGTGCCAGCAGCGCCTTCAACCGGGACAGGGGTTATGGCTACACCTTC.

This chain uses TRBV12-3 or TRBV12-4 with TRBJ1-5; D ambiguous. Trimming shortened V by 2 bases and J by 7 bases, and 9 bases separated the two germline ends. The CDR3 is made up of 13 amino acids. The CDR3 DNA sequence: TGTGCCAGCAGTTTAAGGGAAGGGCAGCCCCAGCATTTT. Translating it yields CASSLREGQPQHF.

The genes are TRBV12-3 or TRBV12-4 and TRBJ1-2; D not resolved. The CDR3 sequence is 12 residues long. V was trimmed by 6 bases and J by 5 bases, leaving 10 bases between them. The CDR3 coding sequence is TGTGCCAGCAGCCGAACAGCGTATGGCTACACCTTC. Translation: CASSRTAYGYTF.

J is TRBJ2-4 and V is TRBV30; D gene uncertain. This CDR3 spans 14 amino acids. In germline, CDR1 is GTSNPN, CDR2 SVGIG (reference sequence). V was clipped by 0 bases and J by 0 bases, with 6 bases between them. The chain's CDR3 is CAWSVSGAKNIQYF. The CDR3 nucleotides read TGTGCCTGGAGTGTCAGTGGAGCCAAAAACATTCAGTACTTC.

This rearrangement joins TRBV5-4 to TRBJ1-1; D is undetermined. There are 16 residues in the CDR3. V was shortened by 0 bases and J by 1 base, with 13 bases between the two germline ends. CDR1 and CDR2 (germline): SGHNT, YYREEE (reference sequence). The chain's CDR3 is CASSLATRTPNTEAFF. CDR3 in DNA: TGTGCCAGCAGCTTGGCCACGAGGACCCCGAACACTGAAGCTTTCTTT.

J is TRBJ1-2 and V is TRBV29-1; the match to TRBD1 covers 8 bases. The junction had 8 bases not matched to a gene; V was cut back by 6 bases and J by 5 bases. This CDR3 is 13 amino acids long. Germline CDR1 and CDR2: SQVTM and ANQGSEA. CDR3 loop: CSVKDREVYGYTF. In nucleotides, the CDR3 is TGCAGCGTCAAGGACAGGGAGGTGTATGGCTACACCTTC.

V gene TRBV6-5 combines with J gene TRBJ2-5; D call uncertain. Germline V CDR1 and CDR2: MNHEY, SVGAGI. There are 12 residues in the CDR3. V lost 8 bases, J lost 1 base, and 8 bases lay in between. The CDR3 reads CASGSTQETQYF. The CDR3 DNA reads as TGTGCCAGCGGGTCGACCCAAGAGACCCAGTACTTC.

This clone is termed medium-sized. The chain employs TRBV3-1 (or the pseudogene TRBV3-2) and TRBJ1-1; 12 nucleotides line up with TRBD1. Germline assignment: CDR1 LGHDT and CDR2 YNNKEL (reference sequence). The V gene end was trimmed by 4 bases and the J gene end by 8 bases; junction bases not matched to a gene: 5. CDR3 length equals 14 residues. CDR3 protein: CASSRGTGGLEAFF. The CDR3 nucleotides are TGTGCCAGCAGCCGCGGGACAGGGGGCTTGGAAGCTTTCTTT.

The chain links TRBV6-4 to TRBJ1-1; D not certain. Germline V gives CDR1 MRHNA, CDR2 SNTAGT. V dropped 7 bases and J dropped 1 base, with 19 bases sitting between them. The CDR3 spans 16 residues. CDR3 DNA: TGTGCCAGCACACTTATGCCTATAACCTCGAACACTGAAGCTTTCTTT. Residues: CASTLMPITSNTEAFF.

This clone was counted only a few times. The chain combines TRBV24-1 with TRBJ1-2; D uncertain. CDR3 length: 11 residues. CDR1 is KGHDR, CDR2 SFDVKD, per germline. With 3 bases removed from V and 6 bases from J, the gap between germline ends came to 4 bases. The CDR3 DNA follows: TGTGCCACCAGTGATCGCGATGGCTACACCTTC. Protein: CATSDRDGYTF.

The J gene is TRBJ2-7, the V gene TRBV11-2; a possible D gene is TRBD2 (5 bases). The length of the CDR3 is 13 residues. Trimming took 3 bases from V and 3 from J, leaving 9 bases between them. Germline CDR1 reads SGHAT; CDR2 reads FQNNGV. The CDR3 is CASSFGGSYEQYF. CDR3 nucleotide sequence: TGTGCCAGCAGCTTCGGTGGGAGCTACGAGCAGTACTTC.

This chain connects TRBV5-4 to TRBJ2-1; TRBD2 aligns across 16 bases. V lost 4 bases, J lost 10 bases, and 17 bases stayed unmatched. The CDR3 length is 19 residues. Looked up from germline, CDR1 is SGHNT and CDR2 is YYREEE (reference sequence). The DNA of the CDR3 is TGTGCCAGCAGCCCCTTAGGGACTAGCGGGAGGGCCCGTAAAGTAGAGCAGTTCTTC. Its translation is CASSPLGTSGRARKVEQFF. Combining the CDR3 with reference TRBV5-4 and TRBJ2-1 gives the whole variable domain ETGVTQSPTHLIKTRGQQVTLRCSSQSGHNTVSWYQQALGQGPQFIFQYYREEENGRGNFPPRFSGLQFPNYSSELNVNALELDDSALYLCASSPLGTSGRARKVEQFFGPGTRLTVL.

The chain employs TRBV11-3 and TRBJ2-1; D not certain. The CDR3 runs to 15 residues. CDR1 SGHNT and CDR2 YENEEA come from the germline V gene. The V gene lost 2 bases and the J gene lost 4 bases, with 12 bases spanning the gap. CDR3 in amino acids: CASSLPPGLYNEQFF. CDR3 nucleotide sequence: TGTGCCAGCAGCTTACCCCCGGGTCTATACAATGAGCAGTTCTTC.

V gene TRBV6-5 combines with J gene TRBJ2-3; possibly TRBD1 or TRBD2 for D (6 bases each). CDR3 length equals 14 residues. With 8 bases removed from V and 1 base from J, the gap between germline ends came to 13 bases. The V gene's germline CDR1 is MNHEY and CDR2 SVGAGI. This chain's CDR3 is CASDPGAGTDTQYF. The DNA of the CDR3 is TGTGCCAGCGACCCGGGGGCCGGCACAGATACGCAGTATTTT.

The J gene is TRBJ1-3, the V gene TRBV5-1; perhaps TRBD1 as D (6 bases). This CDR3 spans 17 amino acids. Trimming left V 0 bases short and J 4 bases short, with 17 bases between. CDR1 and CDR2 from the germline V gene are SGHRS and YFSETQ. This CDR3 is CASSLGRSGETGNTIYF. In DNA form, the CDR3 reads TGCGCCAGCAGCTTGGGGAGATCAGGGGAAACGGGAAACACCATATATTTT.

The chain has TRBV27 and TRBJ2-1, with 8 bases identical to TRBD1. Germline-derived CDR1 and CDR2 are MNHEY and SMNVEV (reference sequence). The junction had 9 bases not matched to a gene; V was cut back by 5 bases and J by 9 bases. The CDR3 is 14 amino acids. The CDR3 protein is CASSTDRVTGEQFF. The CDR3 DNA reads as TGTGCCAGCAGTACGGACAGGGTAACGGGTGAGCAGTTCTTC.

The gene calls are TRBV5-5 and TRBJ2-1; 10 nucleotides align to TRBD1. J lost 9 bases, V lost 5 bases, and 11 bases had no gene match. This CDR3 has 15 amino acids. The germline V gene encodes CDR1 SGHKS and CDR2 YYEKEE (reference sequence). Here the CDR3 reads CASSLSPGQGLEQFF. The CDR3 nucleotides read TGTGCCAGCAGTTTAAGTCCGGGACAGGGGCTTGAGCAGTTCTTC.

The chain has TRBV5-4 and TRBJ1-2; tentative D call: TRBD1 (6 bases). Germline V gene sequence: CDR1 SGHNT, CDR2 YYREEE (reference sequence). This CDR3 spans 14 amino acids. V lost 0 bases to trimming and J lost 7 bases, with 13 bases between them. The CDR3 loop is CASSLAGGAFGYTF. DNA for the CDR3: TGTGCCAGCAGCTTGGCCGGGGGGGCGTTTGGCTACACCTTC.

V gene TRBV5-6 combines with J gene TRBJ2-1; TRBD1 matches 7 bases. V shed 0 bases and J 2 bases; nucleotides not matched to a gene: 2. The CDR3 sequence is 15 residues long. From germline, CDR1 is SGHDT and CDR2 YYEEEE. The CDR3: CASSLEQGTYNEQFF. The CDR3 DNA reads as TGTGCCAGCAGCTTGGAACAGGGGACCTACAATGAGCAGTTCTTC. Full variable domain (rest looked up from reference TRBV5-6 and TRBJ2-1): DAGVTQSPTHLIKTRGQQVTLRCSPKSGHDTVSWYQQALGQGPQFIFQYYEEEERQRGNFPDRFSGHQFPNYSSELNVNALLLGDSALYLCASSLEQGTYNEQFFGPGTRLTVL.

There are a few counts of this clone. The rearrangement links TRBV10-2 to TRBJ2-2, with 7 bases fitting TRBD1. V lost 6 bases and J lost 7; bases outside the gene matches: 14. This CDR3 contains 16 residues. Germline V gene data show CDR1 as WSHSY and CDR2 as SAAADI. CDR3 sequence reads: CASRETLGDRGGELFF. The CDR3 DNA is TGCGCCAGCAGGGAAACCTTAGGGGACAGAGGCGGGGAGCTGTTTTTT.

This chain's CDR3 is CASSQDFNQPQHF. The CDR3 DNA follows: TGCGCCAGCAGCCAGGACTTTAATCAGCCCCAGCATTTT. The J gene is TRBJ1-5, the V gene TRBV4-1; D is unresolved. The CDR3 totals 13 residues. Germline V CDR1 and CDR2: MGHRA, YSYEKL. The germline V and J ends were trimmed by 3 bases and 4 bases, with 7 bases remaining between them.

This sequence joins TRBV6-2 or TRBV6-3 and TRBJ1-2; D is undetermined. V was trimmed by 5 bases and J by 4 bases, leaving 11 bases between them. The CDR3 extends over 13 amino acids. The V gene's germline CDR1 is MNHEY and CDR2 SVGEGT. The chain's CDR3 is CASSQTATYGYTF. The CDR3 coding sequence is TGTGCCAGCAGTCAGACCGCCACCTATGGCTACACCTTC.

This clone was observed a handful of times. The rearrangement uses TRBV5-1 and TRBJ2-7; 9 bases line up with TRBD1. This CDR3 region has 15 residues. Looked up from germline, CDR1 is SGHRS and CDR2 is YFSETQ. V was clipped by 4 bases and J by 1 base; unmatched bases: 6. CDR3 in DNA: TGCGCCAGCAGCATTAGACAGGGGGAGTCCTACGAGCAGTACTTC. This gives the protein CASSIRQGESYEQYF.

The CDR3 spells CASSFLAGRTNEQFF. DNA of the CDR3: TGCGCCAGCAGCTTCCTAGCGGGACGTACAAATGAGCAGTTCTTC. This chain connects TRBV5-1 to TRBJ2-1; 9 positions match TRBD2. Germline V gives CDR1 SGHRS, CDR2 YFSETQ. The junction had 7 bases not matched to a gene; V was cut back by 2 bases and J by 7 bases. The length of the CDR3 is 15 residues.